Each of the 4 T cell receptor beta chains below was sequenced from the same sample in a study of T cells expressing NK-cell markers. TCRdb re-analyzed the 5' RACE reads; it lists each CDR3 protein once, without DNA. The repertoire table contains 300,000 or so distinct CDR3 sequences. The sample consisted of blood T cells: a sorted CD56 or NKG2C T cell subset, CD4+ or CD8+ T cells, or bulk PBMC T cells (not recorded which). The receptors come from a woman between 18 and 75 years old in good health.

The CDR3 reads CASTPGRHYGYTF. The J gene is TRBJ1-2, the V gene TRBV6-1. CDR3 size: 13 residues. Per germline, CDR1 MNHNS and CDR2 SASEGT.

This chain uses TRBV27 with TRBJ1-5; TCRdb proposes TRBD1, but this gene call is untestable without DNA. The germline CDR1 and CDR2 sequences are MNHEY and SMNVEV (reference sequence). The CDR3 length is 13 residues. CDR3 protein: CASSNRSGQPQHF.

The V call is TRBV12-3 or TRBV12-4, the J call TRBJ2-5; TCRdb proposes TRBD2, but this gene call is untestable without DNA. The CDR3 is made up of 15 amino acids. The CDR3 sequence: CASSRSPLREETQYF.

J is TRBJ1-2 and V is TRBV12-3 or TRBV12-4; TCRdb outputs TRBD1, but without DNA this stays unchecked. The CDR3 consists of 15 residues. The CDR3 loop reads CASSIWGQGAAGYTF.